This section outlines one TCR beta chain sequence together with its context. Authors' processing steps: Reference gene primer amplification in the assay estimated nucleated cell counts. The method was immunoSEQ multiplex PCR; TCRdb's version includes in-frame clones alone and lacks a portion of them. V and J calls and clone size are given by that table; D and trimming were obtained from the DNA. The sample holds some 100,000 clones; around 92% are singletons and the top ten take over 5.5%. This sample stems from a study of blood T cell repertoires in COVID-19. Study context: Samples representing acute and convalescent COVID-19 were sourced from the United States, Italy and Spain.

The ends were cut back, 5 bases at V and 8 bases at J, with 18 bases in the middle. The CDR3 is made up of 15 amino acids. Germline CDR1 LNHDA, CDR2 SQIVND (reference sequence). Sequencing used peripheral blood. The gene calls are TRBV19 and TRBJ2-2; maybe TRBD1 (5 bases). The TCR was taken from a man aged 50 or older with active COVID-19. CDR3 protein: CASSPQTAGSGELFF. The CDR3 DNA sequence: TGTGCCAGTAGTCCGCAGACAGCCGGAAGTGGGGAGCTGTTTTTT.